The clone carrying this TCR beta chain was seen a handful of times. The antigen remains unidentified. V was clipped by 8 bases and J by 0 bases; unmatched bases: 9. The germline V gene has CDR1 LNHDA and CDR2 SQIVND (reference sequence). This CDR3 is 15 amino acids long. 5'RACE with constant-segment primers built TCRalpha and TCRbeta cDNA libraries with UMIs. TCRdb reanalysed the 5' RACE reads using MiXCR and keeps one entry per CDR3 protein. The table includes 450,000 to 650,000 distinct CDR3 sequences, more than 15% detected once. This record comes from a study of T-cell memory formation after mild COVID-19. Notes on the study in general: CD4+ contracting clones were found mainly in CM and EM, and CD8+ ones in EMRA.

The sequence came from an adult woman who had mild COVID-19 (a few samples of this study predate the infection). Cell type and time point are not known. The V gene is TRBV19, the J gene TRBJ2-7; the match to TRBD1 covers 8 bases. Sequencing was done on a sample of PBMCs or a T cell subset sorted from them (not recorded which). CDR3 residues: CASRLGQGGSYEQYF. CDR3 DNA sequence: TGTGCCAGTCGCTTAGGACAGGGAGGCTCCTACGAGCAGTACTTC.